The clone carrying this T cell receptor (beta chain) showed up many times. The CDR3 totals 14 residues. Germline lookup yields CDR1 GTSNPN and CDR2 SVGIG (reference sequence). V dropped 7 bases and J dropped 2 bases, with 15 bases sitting between them. The source of the sample is a study of T cells in Graves' hyperthyroidism and ophthalmopathy. As for the study in general: Peripheral blood sampling occurred at initial diagnosis, before any treatment.

Lactation, pregnancy, other autoimmune disease or uncontrolled infection led to exclusion of patients. Diagnosis relied on clinical symptoms, serum thyroxine and TRAb, thyroid ultrasound and orbital computed tomography. The PBMCs were taken from more than 8 ml of fresh peripheral blood. Regions amplified from RNA transcripts were the TCR beta CDR3 regions. A first-round RT-PCR of the TCR CDR3 used the HTBI primer set. TCRdb re-called the multiplex PCR reads through MiXCR, storing one row per CDR3 protein. This table has about 500,000 distinct CDR3 sequences, 17% appearing once. This sequence joins TRBV30 and TRBJ1-5, with unresolved D. Sequenced material: blood. This TCR was recovered from a woman under 30 with Graves' ophthalmopathy. The CDR3 loop is CALQLSGGNQPQHF. CDR3 in DNA: TGTGCCTTACAACTTTCCGGAGGCAATCAGCCCCAGCATTTT.